This T cell receptor (beta chain) derives from a study of CD8+ T cells in alopecia areata. The ends were cut back, 5 bases at V and 1 base at J, with 4 bases in the middle. Germline V lookup: CDR1 MNHEY, CDR2 SVGAGI. This CDR3 is 12 amino acids long. RNA was extracted and reverse transcribed into cDNA as the sequencing template. Using immunoSEQ multiplex PCR, the repertoire was profiled, and TCRdb retains in-frame clones only, with some absent. The table shows 150,000 to 200,000 clones, with over 50% occurring only once. The sample in question was CD4+ T cells sorted from blood, obtained at week 0. The sequence was obtained from a human donor with alopecia areata. The chain is built from TRBV6-5 and TRBJ2-3; no clear D gene. The CDR3 coding sequence is TGTGCCAGCAGTCCCGGCACAGATACGCAGTATTTT. As protein: CASSPGTDTQYF.